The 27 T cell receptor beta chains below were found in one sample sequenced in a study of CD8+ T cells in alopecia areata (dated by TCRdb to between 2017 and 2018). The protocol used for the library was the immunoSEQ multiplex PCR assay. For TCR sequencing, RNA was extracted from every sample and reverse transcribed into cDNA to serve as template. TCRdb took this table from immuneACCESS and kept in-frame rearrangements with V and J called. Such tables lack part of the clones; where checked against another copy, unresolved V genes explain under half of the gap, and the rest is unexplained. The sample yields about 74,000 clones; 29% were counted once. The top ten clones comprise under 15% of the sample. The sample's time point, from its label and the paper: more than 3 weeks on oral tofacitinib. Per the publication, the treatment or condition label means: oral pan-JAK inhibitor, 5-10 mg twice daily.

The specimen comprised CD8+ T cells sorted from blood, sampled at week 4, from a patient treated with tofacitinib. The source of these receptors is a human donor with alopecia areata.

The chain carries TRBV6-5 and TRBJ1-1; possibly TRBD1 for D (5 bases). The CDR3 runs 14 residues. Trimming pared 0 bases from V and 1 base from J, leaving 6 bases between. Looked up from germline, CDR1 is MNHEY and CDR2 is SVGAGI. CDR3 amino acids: CASSYSTENTEAFF. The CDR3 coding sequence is TGTGCCAGCAGTTACTCGACAGAGAACACTGAAGCTTTCTTT.

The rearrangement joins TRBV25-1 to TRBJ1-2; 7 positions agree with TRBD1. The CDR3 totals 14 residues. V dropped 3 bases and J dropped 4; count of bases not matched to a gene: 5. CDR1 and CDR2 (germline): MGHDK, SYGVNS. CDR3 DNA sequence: TGTGCCAGCAGTGATCTTGACAGGGCCTATGGCTACACCTTC. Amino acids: CASSDLDRAYGYTF.

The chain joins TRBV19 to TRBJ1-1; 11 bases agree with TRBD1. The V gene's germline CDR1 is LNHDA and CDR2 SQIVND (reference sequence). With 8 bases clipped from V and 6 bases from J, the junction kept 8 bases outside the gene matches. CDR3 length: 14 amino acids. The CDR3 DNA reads TGTGCCAGTTATCCTGGGACAGGGGGGCCTGAAGCTTTCTTT. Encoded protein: CASYPGTGGPEAFF.

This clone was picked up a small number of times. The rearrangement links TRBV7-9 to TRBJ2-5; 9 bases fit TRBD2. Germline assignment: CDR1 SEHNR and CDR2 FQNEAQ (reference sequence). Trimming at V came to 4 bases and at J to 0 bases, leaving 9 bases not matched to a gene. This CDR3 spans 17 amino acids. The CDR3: CASSSLTSGKDQETQYF. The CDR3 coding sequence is TGTGCCAGCAGCTCCCTGACTAGCGGAAAGGACCAAGAGACCCAGTACTTC.

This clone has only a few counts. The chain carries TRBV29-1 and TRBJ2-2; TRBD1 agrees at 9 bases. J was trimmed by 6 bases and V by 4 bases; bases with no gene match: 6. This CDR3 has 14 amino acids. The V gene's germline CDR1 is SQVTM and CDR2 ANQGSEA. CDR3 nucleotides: TGCAGCGTTGCCGGGACAGGGTTGGCCGGGGAGCTGTTTTTT. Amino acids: CSVAGTGLAGELFF.

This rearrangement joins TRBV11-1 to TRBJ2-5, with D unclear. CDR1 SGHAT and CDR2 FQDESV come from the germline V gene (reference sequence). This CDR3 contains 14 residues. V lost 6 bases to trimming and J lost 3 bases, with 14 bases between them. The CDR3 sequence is CASSPRNGEETQYF. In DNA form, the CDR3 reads TGTGCCAGCAGTCCAAGGAACGGAGAAGAGACCCAGTACTTC.

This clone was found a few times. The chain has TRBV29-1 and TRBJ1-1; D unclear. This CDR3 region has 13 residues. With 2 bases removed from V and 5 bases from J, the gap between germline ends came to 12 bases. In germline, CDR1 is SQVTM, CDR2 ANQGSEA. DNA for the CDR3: TGCAGCGTTGAAAAAGGGATTGGGACTGAAGCTTTCTTT. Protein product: CSVEKGIGTEAFF.

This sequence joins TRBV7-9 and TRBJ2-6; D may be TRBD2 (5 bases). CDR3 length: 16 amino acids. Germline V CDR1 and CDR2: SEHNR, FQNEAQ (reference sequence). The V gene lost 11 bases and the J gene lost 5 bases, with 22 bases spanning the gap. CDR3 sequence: CAAAGSPLLRANVLTF. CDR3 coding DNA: TGTGCCGCGGCGGGCAGTCCCCTACTTAGGGCCAACGTCCTGACTTTC.

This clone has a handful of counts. CDR3 sequence reads: CASSFYGRDADTQYF. CDR3 bases: TGTGCCAGCAGCTTCTACGGGAGGGACGCAGATACGCAGTATTTT. The rearrangement joins TRBV7-9 to TRBJ2-3; 8 nucleotides line up with TRBD2. Germline V gene data show CDR1 as SEHNR and CDR2 as FQNEAQ (reference sequence). CDR3 length equals 15 residues. The V and J ends lost 3 bases and 4 bases, in that order; junction bases with no gene match: 6.

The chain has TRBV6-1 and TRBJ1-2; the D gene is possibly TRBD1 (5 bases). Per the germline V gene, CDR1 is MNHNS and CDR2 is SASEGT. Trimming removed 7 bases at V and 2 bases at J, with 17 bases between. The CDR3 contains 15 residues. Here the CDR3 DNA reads TGTGCCAGCACCATTGGAGGGGAGGGGAACTATGGCTACACCTTC. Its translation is CASTIGGEGNYGYTF.

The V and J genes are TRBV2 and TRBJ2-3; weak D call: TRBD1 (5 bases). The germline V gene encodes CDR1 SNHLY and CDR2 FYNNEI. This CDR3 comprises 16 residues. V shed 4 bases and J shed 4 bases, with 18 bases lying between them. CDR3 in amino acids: CASSVDIDSPSDTQYF. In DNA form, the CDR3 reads TGTGCCAGCAGTGTGGACATCGACTCTCCGTCAGATACGCAGTATTTT.

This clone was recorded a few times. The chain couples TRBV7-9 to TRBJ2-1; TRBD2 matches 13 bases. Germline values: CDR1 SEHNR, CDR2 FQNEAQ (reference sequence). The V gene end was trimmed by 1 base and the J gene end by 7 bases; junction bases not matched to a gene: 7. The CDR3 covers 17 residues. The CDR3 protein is CASSLGPRLAGGNEQFF. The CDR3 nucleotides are TGTGCCAGCAGCTTAGGACCCAGACTAGCGGGGGGAAATGAGCAGTTCTTC. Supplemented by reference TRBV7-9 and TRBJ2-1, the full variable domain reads DTGVSQNPRHKITKRGQNVTFRCDPISEHNRLYWYRQTLGQGPEFLTYFQNEAQLEKSRLLSDRFSAERPKGSFSTLEIQRTEQGDSAMYLCASSLGPRLAGGNEQFFGPGTRLTVL.

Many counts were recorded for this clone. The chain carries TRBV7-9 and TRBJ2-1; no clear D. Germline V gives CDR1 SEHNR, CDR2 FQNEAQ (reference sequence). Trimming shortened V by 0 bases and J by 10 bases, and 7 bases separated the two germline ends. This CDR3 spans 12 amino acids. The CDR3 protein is CASSLAVGEQFF. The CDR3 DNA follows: TGTGCCAGCAGCTTAGCGGTTGGCGAGCAGTTCTTC. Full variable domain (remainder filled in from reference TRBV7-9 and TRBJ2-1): DTGVSQNPRHKITKRGQNVTFRCDPISEHNRLYWYRQTLGQGPEFLTYFQNEAQLEKSRLLSDRFSAERPKGSFSTLEIQRTEQGDSAMYLCASSLAVGEQFFGPGTRLTVL.

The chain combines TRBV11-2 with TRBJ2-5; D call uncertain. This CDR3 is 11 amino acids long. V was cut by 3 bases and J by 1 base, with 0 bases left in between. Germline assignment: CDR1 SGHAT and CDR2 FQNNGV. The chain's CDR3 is CASSFQETQYF. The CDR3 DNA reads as TGTGCCAGCAGCTTCCAAGAGACCCAGTACTTC.

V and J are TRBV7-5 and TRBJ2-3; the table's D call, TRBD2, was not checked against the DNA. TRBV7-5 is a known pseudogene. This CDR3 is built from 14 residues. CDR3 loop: CASSLASGLDTQYF. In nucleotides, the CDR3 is TGTGCCAGCAGCTTAGCCAGCGGGCTTGATACGCAGTATTTT.

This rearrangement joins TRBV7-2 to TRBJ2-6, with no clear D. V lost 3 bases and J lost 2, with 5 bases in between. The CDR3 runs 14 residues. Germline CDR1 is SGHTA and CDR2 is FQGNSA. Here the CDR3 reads CASSFPAGANVLTF. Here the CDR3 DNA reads TGTGCCAGCAGCTTCCCTGCTGGGGCCAACGTCCTGACTTTC.

CDR3 DNA: TGTGCCTGGACTAATGAACAGGTTAGCTCCTACGAGCAGTACTTC. This gives the protein CAWTNEQVSSYEQYF. The chain carries TRBV30 and TRBJ2-7, with TRBD1 as a possible D gene (5 bases). Germline V gene sequence: CDR1 GTSNPN, CDR2 SVGIG (reference sequence). This CDR3 contains 15 residues. V dropped 4 bases and J dropped 0 bases, with 16 bases sitting between them.

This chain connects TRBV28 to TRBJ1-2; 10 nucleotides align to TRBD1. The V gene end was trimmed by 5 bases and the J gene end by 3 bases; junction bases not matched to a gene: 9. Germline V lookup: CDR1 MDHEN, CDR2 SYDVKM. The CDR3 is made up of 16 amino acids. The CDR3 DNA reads TGTGCCAGCAGTCGTGACCGGGACAGGGGTCACTATGGCTACACCTTC. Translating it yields CASSRDRDRGHYGYTF.

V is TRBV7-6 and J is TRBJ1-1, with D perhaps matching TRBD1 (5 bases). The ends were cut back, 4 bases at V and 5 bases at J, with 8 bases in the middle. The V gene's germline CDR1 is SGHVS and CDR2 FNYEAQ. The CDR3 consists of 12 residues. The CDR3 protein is CASSSGLTEAFF. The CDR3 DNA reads TGTGCCAGCAGCTCAGGGTTGACTGAAGCTTTCTTT.

The CDR3 coding sequence is TGTGCCAGCAGCCCGATCCCGGACTCGATGGAGATAAAGGCCGACAATGAGCAGTTCTTC. The encoded protein is CASSPIPDSMEIKADNEQFF. V and J are TRBV14 and TRBJ2-1; tentative D call: TRBD2 (5 bases). The V gene lost 4 bases and the J gene lost 5 bases, with 30 bases spanning the gap. This CDR3 comprises 20 residues. Germline CDR1 SGHDN, CDR2 FVKESK.

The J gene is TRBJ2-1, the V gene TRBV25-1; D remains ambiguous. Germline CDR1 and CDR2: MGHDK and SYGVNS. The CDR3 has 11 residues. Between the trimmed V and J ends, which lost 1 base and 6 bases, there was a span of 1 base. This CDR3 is CASSESNEQFF. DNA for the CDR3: TGTGCCAGCAGTGAATCCAATGAGCAGTTCTTC.

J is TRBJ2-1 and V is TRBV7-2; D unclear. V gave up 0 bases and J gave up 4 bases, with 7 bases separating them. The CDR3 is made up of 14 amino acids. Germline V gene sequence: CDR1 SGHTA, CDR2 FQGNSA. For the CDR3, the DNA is TGTGCCAGCAGCTTAGCCGGTCCATACAATGAGCAGTTCTTC. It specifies CASSLAGPYNEQFF.

The CDR3 region is CSANTLRGRDQETQYF. The CDR3 DNA reads as TGCAGCGCGAACACACTAAGGGGGAGGGACCAAGAGACCCAGTACTTC. The rearrangement uses TRBV29-1 and TRBJ2-5, with D perhaps matching TRBD2 (7 bases). Germline V gives CDR1 SQVTM, CDR2 ANQGSEA. V gave up 7 bases and J gave up 0 bases, with 21 bases separating them. CDR3 length: 16 residues.

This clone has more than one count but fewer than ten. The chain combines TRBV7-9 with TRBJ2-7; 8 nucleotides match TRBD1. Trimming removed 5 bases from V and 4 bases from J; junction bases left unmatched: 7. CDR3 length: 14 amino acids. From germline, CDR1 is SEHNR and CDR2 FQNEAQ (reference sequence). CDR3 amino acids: CASSLDRGWYEQYF. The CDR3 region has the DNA TGTGCCAGCAGCCTAGACAGGGGTTGGTACGAGCAGTACTTC.

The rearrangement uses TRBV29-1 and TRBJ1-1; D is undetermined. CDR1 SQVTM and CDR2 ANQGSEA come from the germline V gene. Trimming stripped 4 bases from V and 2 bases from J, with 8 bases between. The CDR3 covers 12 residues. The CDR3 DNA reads TGCAGCGTTGGTTCCGTAAACACTGAAGCTTTCTTT. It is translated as CSVGSVNTEAFF.

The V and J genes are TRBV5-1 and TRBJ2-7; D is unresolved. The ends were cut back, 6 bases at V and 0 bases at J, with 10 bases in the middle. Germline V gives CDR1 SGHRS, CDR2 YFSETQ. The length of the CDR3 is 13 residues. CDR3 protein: CASTDGNSYEQYF. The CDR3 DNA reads TGCGCCAGCACCGACGGTAACTCCTACGAGCAGTACTTC.

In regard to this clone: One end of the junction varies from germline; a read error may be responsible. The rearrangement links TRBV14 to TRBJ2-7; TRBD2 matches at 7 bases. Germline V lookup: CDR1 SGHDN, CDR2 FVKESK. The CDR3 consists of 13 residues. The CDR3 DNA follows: TGTGCCAGCAGCCAAGATCGACTAGCAGTACGATTCTTC. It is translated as CASSQDRLAVRFF.